The 15 T cell receptor beta chains reported below all come from one sample, sequenced in a study of blood T cells in healthy people across ages. With a J-beta primer mix and a sample-barcoded 5' primer, a second PCR ran roughly 7 to 11 cycles. TCRdb recomputed calls from the 5' RACE reads with MiXCR, one row per CDR3 protein. The table has 800,000 to 900,000 distinct CDR3 sequences, around 62% seen once. The sequencing input was blood. The receptors derive from a man younger than 45 in good health.

The chain uses TRBV4-2 and TRBJ2-5; D unclear. The germline gives CDR1 LGHNA, CDR2 YNFKEQ. This CDR3 region has 14 residues. Trimming cost V 0 bases and J 4 bases, with 9 bases left between them. The DNA for the CDR3 is TGTGCCAGCAGCCAAGACCAATGGACAGAGACCCAGTACTTC. Protein: CASSQDQWTETQYF.

This clonotype has just a few counts. This chain joins TRBV9 and TRBJ2-7, with D uncertain. Germline V gives CDR1 SGDLS, CDR2 YYNGEE. V was trimmed by 2 bases and J by 3 bases, leaving 9 bases between them. CDR3 length: 13 amino acids. This CDR3 is CASSVSSDYEQYF. In DNA, the CDR3 is TGTGCCAGCAGCGTTAGTTCAGACTACGAGCAGTACTTC.

The rearrangement links TRBV28 to TRBJ2-7, with a possible D match to TRBD1 (6 bases). CDR1 and CDR2 (germline): MDHEN, SYDVKM. The CDR3 runs 15 residues. The V end lost 6 bases, the J end lost 3 bases, and 18 bases lay between the germline ends. For the CDR3, the DNA is TGTGCCAGCAGCTTGATGGACAGAGGAAACTACGAGCAGTACTTC. This codes for CASSLMDRGNYEQYF.

The J gene is TRBJ2-5, the V gene TRBV27, with 11 bases aligning to TRBD2. V was pared by 2 bases and J by 5 bases, with 7 bases of the junction left unmatched. This CDR3 spans 16 amino acids. Germline CDR1 MNHEY, CDR2 SMNVEV (reference sequence). This CDR3 is CASSLTPRTSGETQYF. In DNA, the CDR3 is TGTGCCAGCAGTTTAACCCCCCGGACTAGCGGGGAGACCCAGTACTTC.

This clonotype was picked up many times. The genes are TRBV5-1 and TRBJ2-3, with D unresolved. Trimming took off 4 bases at V and 0 bases at J, with 9 bases between the two ends. Germline CDR1 and CDR2: SGHRS and YFSETQ. The CDR3 extends over 14 amino acids. In nucleotides, the CDR3 is TGCGCCAGCAGCCCCCAGACTAGCACAGATACGCAGTATTTT. The encoded protein is CASSPQTSTDTQYF.

This clonotype was counted only a few times. One junction end disagrees with the germline gene, perhaps due to a read error. The chain is built from TRBV20-1 and TRBJ2-7; 7 nucleotides line up with TRBD1. CDR1 is DFQATT and CDR2 is SNEGSKA in the germline V gene (reference sequence). The CDR3 is 13 residues long. The CDR3 region is CSARSGTDYGQYF. CDR3 nucleotides: TGCAGTGCTAGGTCCGGGACAGACTACGGGCAGTACTTC.

This clonotype has a handful of counts. The CDR3 protein is CASSFGPLLASDNEQFF. The CDR3 nucleotides read TGTGCCAGCAGTTTTGGGCCCTTACTAGCGTCTGACAATGAGCAGTTCTTC. The rearrangement uses TRBV12-3 or TRBV12-4 and TRBJ2-1, with TRBD2 matching over 7 bases. This CDR3 comprises 17 residues. Unmatched junction bases numbered 13, after V lost 3 bases and J lost 5 bases.

This clonotype showed up just a few times. The chain employs TRBV7-2 and TRBJ2-7; 11 positions agree with TRBD1. J was trimmed by 3 bases and V by 1 base; bases with no gene match: 2. The germline V gene encodes CDR1 SGHTA and CDR2 FQGNSA. The CDR3 extends over 15 amino acids. CDR3 sequence (DNA): TGTGCCAGCAGCTTAGAGGGGACAGGGGGCTACGAGCAGTACTTC. This translates into CASSLEGTGGYEQYF.

This clonotype has only one observation. The CDR3 region is CSASRTGADTQYF. The CDR3 DNA reads TGCAGTGCTAGTCGGACAGGGGCAGATACGCAGTATTTT. J is TRBJ2-3 and V is TRBV20-1; 9 bases are a match to TRBD1. Germline CDR1 reads DFQATT; CDR2 reads SNEGSKA (reference sequence). The V segment lost 3 bases and the J segment 4 bases; nucleotides outside the gene matches: 2. There are 13 residues in the CDR3.

The chain joins TRBV21-1 to TRBJ2-1. TRBV21-1 is described as a pseudogene. The CDR3 spans 16 residues. The CDR3 loop reads CASSKGGTRNRDEQFF. In DNA, the CDR3 is TGTGCCAGCAGCAAAGGAGGAACACGAAATCGGGATGAGCAGTTCTTC.

This clonotype was detected only once. V is TRBV5-1 and J is TRBJ2-5; D call uncertain. This CDR3 has 13 amino acids. V was cut by 4 bases and J by 1 base, with 8 bases left in between. The V gene's germline CDR1 is SGHRS and CDR2 YFSETQ. CDR3 amino acids: CASSRATQETQYF. The CDR3 bases are TGCGCCAGCAGCAGGGCCACCCAAGAGACCCAGTACTTC.

CDR3 protein: CASSLVGLAGQETQYF. CDR3 in DNA: TGTGCCAGCAGCTTAGTTGGGCTAGCGGGTCAAGAGACCCAGTACTTC. The chain couples TRBV7-6 to TRBJ2-5, with TRBD2 matching over 8 bases. V was pared by 1 base and J by 2 bases, with 6 bases of the junction left unmatched. CDR3 length equals 16 residues. Germline CDR1 reads SGHVS; CDR2 reads FNYEAQ.

The V gene is TRBV12-3 or TRBV12-4, the J gene TRBJ2-3, with 8 nucleotides matching TRBD2. This CDR3 is 14 amino acids long. V gave up 5 bases and J gave up 2 bases; unmatched junction bases: 3. The CDR3 here is CASSERGFTDTQYF. In DNA, the CDR3 is TGTGCCAGCAGTGAGCGGGGGTTCACAGATACGCAGTATTTT.

The chain couples TRBV2 to TRBJ2-5; 9 nucleotides align to TRBD1. The DNA end is more similar to TRBJ2-7, so the J call may be wrong. Per germline, CDR1 SNHLY and CDR2 FYNNEI. This CDR3 contains 15 residues. CDR3 amino acids: CASIGTGQGPYEQYF. Here the CDR3 DNA reads TGTGCCAGCATCGGTACAGGACAGGGGCCCTACGAGCAGTACTTC.

This rearrangement joins TRBV6-6 to TRBJ1-6, with 11 bases matching TRBD1. The CDR3 sequence is 16 residues long. Trimming cost V 5 bases and J 11 bases; bases outside gene matches: 11. The V gene's germline CDR1 is MNHNY and CDR2 SVGAGI (reference sequence). The CDR3 loop reads CASSNPGTGGGPPLHF. The CDR3 DNA follows: TGTGCCAGCAGTAACCCAGGGACAGGGGGTGGTCCACCCCTCCACTTT.